Shown below are 22 T cell receptor beta chains from a single sample sequenced in a study of blood T cells in healthy people across ages. The use of a sample-barcoded 5' primer and a J-beta primer mix characterized a second PCR of 7 to 11 cycles. MiXCR, run by TCRdb on the 5' RACE reads, gives a single entry per CDR3 protein. The sample records 650,000 to 950,000 distinct CDR3 sequences, about 42% being singletons. Sequencing was done on a sample of blood. The receptors were gathered from a man in his sixties in good health.

A note on this clonotype: A much larger clone sits a single nucleotide away, making a read error possible. The chain recombines TRBV29-1 with TRBJ2-7; the D gene could be TRBD1 or TRBD2 (5 bases each). Germline CDR1 SQVTM, CDR2 ANQGSEA. This CDR3 region has 16 residues. Trimming left V 0 bases short and J 9 bases short, with 24 bases between. In nucleotides, the CDR3 is TGCAGCGTTGAAGATTCATTCCGGGGCTCAAAGAACGGGCAGTACTTC. It specifies CSVEDSFRGSKNGQYF.

This clonotype occurred many times. The chain links TRBV5-1 to TRBJ2-3; D is perhaps TRBD2 (6 bases). The germline V gene encodes CDR1 SGHRS and CDR2 YFSETQ. CDR3 size: 16 residues. Trimming removed 0 bases at V and 4 bases at J, with 15 bases between. The DNA of the CDR3 is TGCGCCAGCAGCTTGGATGAGCGGGTGAGCCCAGATACGCAGTATTTT. It encodes CASSLDERVSPDTQYF.

A few counts support this clonotype. V usage is TRBV20-1 and J usage is TRBJ2-5; the D is unclear. The CDR3 loop spans 10 amino acids. Trimming took off 3 bases at V and 5 bases at J, with 4 bases between the two ends. CDR1 is DFQATT, CDR2 SNEGSKA, per germline (reference sequence). The DNA for the CDR3 is TGCAGTGCTAGGGTCGAGACCCAGTACTTC. This gives the protein CSARVETQYF.

This rearrangement joins TRBV11-2 to TRBJ2-1; no clear D gene. CDR3 length: 14 amino acids. CDR1 and CDR2 from the germline V gene are SGHAT and FQNNGV. V was clipped by 1 base and J by 3 bases, with 7 bases between them. The CDR3 DNA is TGTGCCAGCAGCTTAGCGGCGGACTACAATGAGCAGTTCTTC. Its protein is CASSLAADYNEQFF.

The table lists this clonotype with a few counts. The chain joins TRBV6-2 or TRBV6-3 to TRBJ1-5; possibly TRBD1 for D (5 bases). CDR3 length equals 13 residues. CDR1 is MNHEY and CDR2 is SVGEGT in the germline V gene. V was shortened by 8 bases and J by 4 bases, with 12 bases between the two germline ends. DNA of the CDR3: TGTGCCAGCTCGGGGACCAAAAATCAGCCCCAGCATTTT. This gives the protein CASSGTKNQPQHF.

Regarding this clonotype: This CDR3 fails to terminate in the conserved phenylalanine or tryptophan, so it likely reflects a read error. The limits of the CDR3 on the DNA are not certain, so only TCRdb's listed CDR3 is given. The genes are TRBV7-2 and TRBJ2-1; no check of the table's D call, TRBD2, against the DNA was made. Germline assignment: CDR1 SGHTA and CDR2 FQGNSA. Counting both end residues, the CDR3 totals 15 amino acids. This CDR3 reads CASSYTGTRGSEQLL.

The V call is TRBV15, the J call TRBJ1-2, with D possibly being TRBD1 (5 bases). Germline V gene sequence: CDR1 LNHNV, CDR2 YYDKDF (reference sequence). CDR3 length: 14 residues. Deletions cut 5 bases from V and 3 bases from J, with 13 bases between. The CDR3 DNA is TGTGCCACCAGCGACCCTGGGGGTTACTATGGCTACACCTTC. It encodes CATSDPGGYYGYTF.

This chain uses TRBV5-4 with TRBJ2-7, with no clear D. V was cut by 1 base and J by 5 bases, with 13 bases left in between. Germline V lookup: CDR1 SGHNT, CDR2 YYREEE (reference sequence). The CDR3 is 14 residues long. CDR3 in amino acids: CASSLLLGSHEQYF. As DNA, the CDR3 is TGTGCCAGCAGCTTGTTGCTGGGATCCCACGAGCAGTACTTC.

Details on this clonotype: Germline and junction disagree at one end, which may indicate a read error. CDR3 residues: CAGSPVEGTEQYF. CDR3 in DNA: TGTGCCGGCAGCCCCGTCGAGGGGACCGAGCAGTACTTC. The chain couples TRBV7-2 to TRBJ2-7; perhaps D is TRBD1 or TRBD2 (5 bases each). Germline values: CDR1 SGHTA, CDR2 FQGNSA. This CDR3 comprises 13 residues.

The table lists this clonotype with a few counts. This may be a read error, as it is one base from a much larger clone. The genes are TRBV6-6 and TRBJ1-5, with a tentative D call TRBD1 (5 bases). The ends were cut back, 0 bases at V and 5 bases at J, with 11 bases in the middle. Germline CDR1 MNHNY, CDR2 SVGAGI (reference sequence). The CDR3 is 15 residues long. The CDR3 sequence is CASSYSRGGDQPQHF. The CDR3, as DNA: TGTGCCAGCAGTTACTCGAGGGGTGGGGATCAGCCCCAGCATTTT.

This chain links TRBV20-1 with TRBJ2-4; either TRBD1 or TRBD2 may supply D (5 bases each). This CDR3 spans 16 amino acids. V lost 2 bases and J lost 10, with 24 bases in between. Germline CDR1 is DFQATT and CDR2 is SNEGSKA (reference sequence). The CDR3 region is CSARNGRDPSGGIQYF. In nucleotides, the CDR3 is TGCAGTGCTAGAAACGGCCGGGACCCCTCAGGAGGAATTCAGTACTTC.

CDR3 sequence reads: CASSSQGFNTEAFF. The CDR3 DNA follows: TGTGCCAGCAGTTCACAGGGGTTCAACACTGAAGCTTTCTTT. The chain uses TRBV12-3 or TRBV12-4 and TRBJ1-1; 7 positions agree with TRBD1. The CDR3 consists of 14 residues. V lost 4 bases to trimming and J lost 2 bases; unmatched junction nucleotides: 4.

Of note for this clonotype: It is likely a read error: a sequence one base away is far more abundant. The J gene is TRBJ2-1, the V gene TRBV28; the D gene is possibly TRBD1 (5 bases). In germline, CDR1 is MDHEN, CDR2 SYDVKM. There are 12 residues in the CDR3. The CDR3 DNA is TGTGCCTGCAGTTTTAGGGGAAATGAGCAGTTCTTC. Its protein is CACSFRGNEQFF.

This clonotype was seen more than once but under ten times. Here the CDR3 reads CANKPSSGNTIYF. DNA for the CDR3: TGTGCCAACAAGCCGAGCTCTGGAAACACCATATATTTT. The V gene is TRBV10-3, the J gene TRBJ1-3, with unresolved D. The V and J ends lost 10 bases and 0 bases respectively, with 10 bases between them. CDR3 size: 13 residues. Germline V gene sequence: CDR1 ENHRY, CDR2 SYGVKD.

Only a few counts were recorded for this clonotype. The chain couples TRBV20-1 to TRBJ2-1; D gene ambiguous. The CDR3 loop spans 15 amino acids. Trimming cost V 1 base and J 7 bases, with 17 bases left between them. CDR1 is DFQATT and CDR2 is SNEGSKA in the germline V gene (reference sequence). The DNA for the CDR3 is TGCAGTGCTAGAGGGAGCCCTTTCTTCTATAATGAGCAGTTCTTC. Residues: CSARGSPFFYNEQFF.

The genes are TRBV15 and TRBJ1-2; perhaps TRBD1 as D (5 bases). Trimming stripped 0 bases from V and 2 bases from J, with 10 bases between. The CDR3 is made up of 15 amino acids. The germline V gene has CDR1 LNHNV and CDR2 YYDKDF (reference sequence). The CDR3 sequence is CATSRDRAGNYGYTF. As DNA, the CDR3 is TGTGCCACCAGCAGAGATCGGGCAGGGAACTATGGCTACACCTTC.

The chain combines TRBV5-1 with TRBJ1-2, with D possibly TRBD1 on 5 matching bases. The ends were cut back, 0 bases at V and 8 bases at J, with 11 bases in the middle. CDR3 size: 13 residues. Germline V CDR1 and CDR2: SGHRS, YFSETQ. The CDR3 nucleotides are TGCGCCAGCAGCTTGGAGAGGGGTAGGGGCTACACCTTC. Its translation: CASSLERGRGYTF.

The chain is built from TRBV6-2 or TRBV6-3 and TRBJ2-2, with 10 positions matching TRBD1. CDR3 size: 17 residues. From germline, CDR1 is MNHEY and CDR2 SVGEGT. With V trimmed by 2 bases and J by 6 bases, 9 bases remained unmatched. In DNA form, the CDR3 reads TGTGCCAGCAGTTACCCCCCGGGACAGGGGTGGTCCGGGGAGCTGTTTTTT. Translating it yields CASSYPPGQGWSGELFF.

The chain employs TRBV7-2 and TRBJ2-1, with 11 nucleotides matching TRBD2. Germline CDR1 is SGHTA and CDR2 is FQGNSA. V dropped 6 bases and J dropped 6; count of bases not matched to a gene: 7. The CDR3 consists of 15 residues. DNA for the CDR3: TGTGCCAGCAGTAAGACTAGCGGGGATTTCAATGAGCAGTTCTTC. Translating gives CASSKTSGDFNEQFF.

The V gene is TRBV12-3 or TRBV12-4, the J gene TRBJ1-1; D is ambiguous. The CDR3 consists of 14 residues. V lost 5 bases to trimming and J lost 0 bases, with 10 bases between them. In DNA, the CDR3 is TGTGCCAGCAGTCCCTGGGTTATGAACACTGAAGCTTTCTTT. Residues: CASSPWVMNTEAFF.

A note on this clonotype: Being one base from a much bigger clone, this may be a read error. The CDR3 DNA is TGTGCCAGCAGACAGGGGTTTACTGTCAAGGAGCAGTACTTC. This sequence encodes CASRQGFTVKEQYF. The chain uses TRBV27 and TRBJ2-7, with 7 bases aligning to TRBD1. The trim removed 6 bases at V and 7 bases at J, leaving 12 bases unmatched. Germline V gives CDR1 MNHEY, CDR2 SMNVEV (reference sequence). This CDR3 has 14 residues.

This clonotype has just a few counts. This chain joins TRBV5-1 and TRBJ2-5; 8 bases map to TRBD1. This CDR3 has 16 amino acids. Per germline, CDR1 SGHRS and CDR2 YFSETQ. Unmatched junction bases numbered 11, after V lost 4 bases and J lost 3 bases. For the CDR3, the DNA is TGCGCCAGCAGCCTAAACGACAGGGGAGAAGAAGAGACCCAGTACTTC. Its translation: CASSLNDRGEEETQYF.